This T cell receptor beta chain was sequenced during a study of CD8+ T cells in alopecia areata. V was cut by 4 bases and J by 6 bases, with 10 bases left in between. From germline, CDR1 is SQVTM and CDR2 ANQGSEA. This CDR3 spans 12 amino acids. RNA, once extracted, was reverse transcribed into cDNA for use as the sequencing template. The assay was immunoSEQ multiplex PCR, and TCRdb's table has in-frame clones only and misses some. The sample comprises 150,000 to 200,000 clones, approximately 49% of which are singletons, and roughly 9.1% rests with the top ten. The treatment: oral pan-JAK inhibitor, 5-10 mg twice daily.

Here the sequenced sample was CD8+ T cells sorted from blood, taken at week 52, from a patient treated with tofacitinib. The TCR was taken from a human donor with alopecia areata. The gene calls are TRBV29-1 and TRBJ1-3, with D hard to call. The CDR3 DNA follows: TGCAGCGTTGGGACGGAGGCAAACACCATATATTTT. Translation gives CSVGTEANTIYF.